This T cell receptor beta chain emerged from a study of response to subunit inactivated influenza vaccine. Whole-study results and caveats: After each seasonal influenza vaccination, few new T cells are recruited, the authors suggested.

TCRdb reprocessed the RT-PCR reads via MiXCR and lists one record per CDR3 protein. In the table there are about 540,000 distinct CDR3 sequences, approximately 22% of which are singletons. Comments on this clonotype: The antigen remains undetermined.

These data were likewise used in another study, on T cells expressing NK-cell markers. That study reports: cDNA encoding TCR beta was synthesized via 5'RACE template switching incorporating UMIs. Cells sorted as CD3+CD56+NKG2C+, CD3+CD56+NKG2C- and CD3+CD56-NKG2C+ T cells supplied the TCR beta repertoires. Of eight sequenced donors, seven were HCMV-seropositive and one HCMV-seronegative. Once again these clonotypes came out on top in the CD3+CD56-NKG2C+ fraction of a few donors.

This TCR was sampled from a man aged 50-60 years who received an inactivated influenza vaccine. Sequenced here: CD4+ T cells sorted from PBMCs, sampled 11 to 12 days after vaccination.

The CDR3 sequence: CASSLYGNPNTEAFF. In nucleotides, the CDR3 is TGTGCCAGCAGCTTATACGGCAACCCGAACACTGAAGCTTTCTTT. The chain combines TRBV7-2 with TRBJ1-1; D is unresolved. This CDR3 comprises 15 residues. With 2 bases removed from V and 1 base from J, the gap between germline ends came to 11 bases. The germline V gene encodes CDR1 SGHTA and CDR2 FQGNSA.